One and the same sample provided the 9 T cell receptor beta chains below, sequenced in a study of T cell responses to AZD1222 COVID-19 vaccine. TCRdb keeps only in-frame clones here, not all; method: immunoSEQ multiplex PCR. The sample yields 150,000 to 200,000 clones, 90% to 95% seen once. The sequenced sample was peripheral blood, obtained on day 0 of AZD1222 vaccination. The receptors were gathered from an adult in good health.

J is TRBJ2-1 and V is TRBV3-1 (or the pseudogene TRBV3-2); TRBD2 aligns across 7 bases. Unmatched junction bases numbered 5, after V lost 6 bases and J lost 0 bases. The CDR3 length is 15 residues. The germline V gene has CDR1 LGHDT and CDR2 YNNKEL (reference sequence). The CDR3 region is CASRRAGSSYNEQFF. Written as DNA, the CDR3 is TGTGCCAGCAGGAGAGCGGGGAGCTCCTACAATGAGCAGTTCTTC.

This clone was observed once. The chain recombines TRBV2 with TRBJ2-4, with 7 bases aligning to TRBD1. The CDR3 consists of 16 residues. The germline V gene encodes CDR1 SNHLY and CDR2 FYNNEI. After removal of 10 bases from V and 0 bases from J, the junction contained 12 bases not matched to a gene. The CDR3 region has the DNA TGTGCCACCTACACGGGACAGACCGCAGCCAAAAACATTCAGTACTTC. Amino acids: CATYTGQTAAKNIQYF.

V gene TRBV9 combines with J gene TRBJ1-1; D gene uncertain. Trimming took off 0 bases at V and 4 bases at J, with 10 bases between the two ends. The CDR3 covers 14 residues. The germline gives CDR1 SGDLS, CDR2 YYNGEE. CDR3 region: CASSVEGGSTEAFF. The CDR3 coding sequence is TGTGCCAGCAGCGTAGAGGGCGGCAGCACTGAAGCTTTCTTT. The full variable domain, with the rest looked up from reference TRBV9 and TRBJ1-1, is DSGVTQTPKHLITATGQRVTLRCSPRSGDLSVYWYQQSLDQGLQFLIQYYNGEERAKGNILERFSAQQFPDLHSELNLSSLELGDSALYFCASSVEGGSTEAFFGQGTRLTVV.

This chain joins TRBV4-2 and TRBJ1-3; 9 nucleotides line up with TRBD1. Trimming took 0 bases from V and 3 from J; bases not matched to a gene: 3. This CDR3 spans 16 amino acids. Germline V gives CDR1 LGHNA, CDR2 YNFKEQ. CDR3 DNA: TGTGCCAGCAGCCAAGAGGGACAGGGCTTTGGAAACACCATATATTTT. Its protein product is CASSQEGQGFGNTIYF.

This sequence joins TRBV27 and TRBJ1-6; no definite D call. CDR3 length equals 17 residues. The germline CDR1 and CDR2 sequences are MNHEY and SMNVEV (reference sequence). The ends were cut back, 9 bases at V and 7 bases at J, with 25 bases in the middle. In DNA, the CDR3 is TGTGCCAGTCAGAAACGCCAGAGTCTATCGACCAATTCACCCCTCCACTTT. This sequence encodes CASQKRQSLSTNSPLHF.

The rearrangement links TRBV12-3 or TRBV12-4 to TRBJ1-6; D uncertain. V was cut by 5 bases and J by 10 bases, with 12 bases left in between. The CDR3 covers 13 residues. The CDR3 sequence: CASSAGLGSPLHF. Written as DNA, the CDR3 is TGTGCCAGCAGTGCGGGTCTGGGGTCACCCCTCCACTTT.

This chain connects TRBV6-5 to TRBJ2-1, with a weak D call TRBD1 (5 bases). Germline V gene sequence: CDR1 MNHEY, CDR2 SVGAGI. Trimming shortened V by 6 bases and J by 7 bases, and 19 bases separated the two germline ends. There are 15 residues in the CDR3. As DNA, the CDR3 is TGTGCCAGCAGAGACCAGGGTGCCGCTGGGAATGAGCAGTTCTTC. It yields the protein CASRDQGAAGNEQFF.

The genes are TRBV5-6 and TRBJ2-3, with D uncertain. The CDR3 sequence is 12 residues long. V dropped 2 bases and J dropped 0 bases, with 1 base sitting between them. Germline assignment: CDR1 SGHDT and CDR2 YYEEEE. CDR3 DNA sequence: TGTGCCAGCAGCTTTAGCACAGATACGCAGTATTTT. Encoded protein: CASSFSTDTQYF.

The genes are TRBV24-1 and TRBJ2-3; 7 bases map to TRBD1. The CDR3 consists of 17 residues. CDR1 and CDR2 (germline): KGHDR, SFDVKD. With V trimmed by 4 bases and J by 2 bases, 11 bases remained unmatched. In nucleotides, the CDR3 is TGTGCCACCAGTGACCATCCACAGGGGAGAGACACAGATACGCAGTATTTT. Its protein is CATSDHPQGRDTDTQYF.